The 11 T cell receptor beta chains below were found in one sample sequenced in a study of shared clonotypes between healthy human individuals. The table came from immunoSEQ multiplex PCR; TCRdb's copy has only in-frame clones and leaves some out. Of 450,000 to 500,000 clones listed, 60% to 80% are singletons. The sample was PBMCs. The receptors come from a woman aged 40 to 50 in good health. Some clones in this sample may be carry-over from other donors' samples.

The chain is built from TRBV5-1 and TRBJ2-3, with D possibly being TRBD1 (6 bases). Per the germline V gene, CDR1 is SGHRS and CDR2 is YFSETQ. V dropped 0 bases and J dropped 2 bases, with 13 bases sitting between them. The CDR3 is 16 amino acids. The CDR3, as DNA: TGCGCCAGCAGCTTGGACTCGACAGGTTACACAGATACGCAGTATTTT. As protein: CASSLDSTGYTDTQYF. The variable domain in full, completed from reference TRBV5-1 and TRBJ2-3, reads KAGVTQTPRYLIKTRGQQVTLSCSPISGHRSVSWYQQTPGQGLQFLFEYFSETQRNKGNFPGRFSGRQFSNSRSEMNVSTLELGDSALYLCASSLDSTGYTDTQYFGPGTRLTVL.

A word on this clone: The junction and the germline gene differ at one end; a read error may be behind it. The rearrangement uses TRBV4-1 and TRBJ2-1, with a possible D match to TRBD2 (6 bases). There are 16 residues in the CDR3. The germline CDR1 and CDR2 sequences are MGHRA and YSYEKL. CDR3 bases: TGCGCCGGCAGCCTCCCCCGGGAGCTCTCCTACAATGAGCAGTTCTTC. Translation gives CAGSLPRELSYNEQFF.

This clone was found once. V gene TRBV7-2 combines with J gene TRBJ2-7; 7 bases agree with TRBD1. V lost 5 bases, J lost 4 bases, and 2 bases stayed unmatched. This CDR3 spans 12 amino acids. Germline V lookup: CDR1 SGHTA, CDR2 FQGNSA. As DNA, the CDR3 is TGTGCCAGCAGCCCGGACAGGTACGAGCAGTACTTC. Amino acids: CASSPDRYEQYF.

This chain connects TRBV27 to TRBJ1-1; 7 bases match TRBD1. The CDR3 contains 14 residues. Trimming cost V 3 bases and J 1 base; bases outside gene matches: 2. The V gene's germline CDR1 is MNHEY and CDR2 SMNVEV (reference sequence). The CDR3 loop is CASSFGQENTEAFF. CDR3 coding DNA: TGTGCCAGCAGTTTCGGACAGGAGAACACTGAAGCTTTCTTT.

The genes are TRBV28 and TRBJ1-1, with D perhaps matching TRBD1 (6 bases). This CDR3 has 15 residues. Germline CDR1 is MDHEN and CDR2 is SYDVKM. Trimming took off 7 bases at V and 1 base at J, with 16 bases between the two ends. The CDR3 here is CASIRRPQGNTEAFF. The CDR3 bases are TGTGCCAGCATTAGAAGACCACAGGGGAACACTGAAGCTTTCTTT.

The rearrangement links TRBV5-5 to TRBJ2-7; 12 bases map to TRBD2. CDR3 length equals 18 residues. Germline CDR1 is SGHKS and CDR2 is YYEKEE (reference sequence). V lost 5 bases, J lost 3 bases, and 15 bases stayed unmatched. The CDR3: CASRYSGLAGYSVYEQYF. The CDR3 DNA sequence: TGTGCCAGCAGATATTCGGGACTAGCGGGTTACTCAGTCTACGAGCAGTACTTC.

This chain joins TRBV9 and TRBJ2-1; 9 bases are shared with TRBD2. Trimming cost V 0 bases and J 8 bases; bases outside gene matches: 6. This CDR3 contains 15 residues. Germline V gene data show CDR1 as SGDLS and CDR2 as YYNGEE. The CDR3 bases are TGTGCCAGCAGCGTAGTAGCTGCGGGAGGGTATGAGCAGTTCTTC. Translation gives CASSVVAAGGYEQFF.

J is TRBJ1-5 and V is TRBV7-8; the D gene is possibly TRBD1 (5 bases). Trimming removed 0 bases from V and 2 bases from J, with 11 bases in between. Germline values: CDR1 SGHVS, CDR2 FQNEAQ. The CDR3 length is 16 residues. The DNA for the CDR3 is TGTGCCAGCAGCTTAGCGCGCCAGGGAGGCAATCAGCCCCAGCATTTT. Encoded protein: CASSLARQGGNQPQHF.

This chain uses TRBV29-1 with TRBJ1-2; D is ambiguous. V lost 5 bases, J lost 5 bases, and 15 bases lay in between. The CDR3 sequence is 13 residues long. Per the germline V gene, CDR1 is SQVTM and CDR2 is ANQGSEA. The DNA for the CDR3 is TGCAGCGTTCTTTTTAAGGAGACATATGGCTACACCTTC. Its translation: CSVLFKETYGYTF. Using reference TRBV29-1 and TRBJ1-2 for the parts outside the CDR3, the full variable domain is SAVISQKPSRDICQRGTSLTIQCQVDSQVTMMFWYRQQPGQSLTLIATANQGSEATYESGFVIDKFPISRPNLTFSTLTVSNMSPEDSSIYLCSVLFKETYGYTFGSGTRLTVV.

The chain has TRBV28 and TRBJ2-7, with D possibly being TRBD1 (6 bases). The V end was cut by 3 bases, the J end by 4 bases, with 13 bases between. CDR1 is MDHEN and CDR2 is SYDVKM in the germline V gene. The CDR3 has 14 residues. CDR3 bases: TGTGCCAGCAGTTTTGGGCCAGGGGCATACGAGCAGTACTTC. Translation gives CASSFGPGAYEQYF.

This clone has a handful of counts. The J gene is TRBJ1-3, the V gene TRBV19; possibly TRBD1 for D (6 bases). The CDR3 totals 14 residues. Trimming pared 9 bases from V and 0 bases from J, leaving 12 bases between. Germline-derived CDR1 and CDR2 are LNHDA and SQIVND (reference sequence). CDR3 DNA: TGTGCCAGCGCAACAGGGAGCTCTGGAAACACCATATATTTT. Its translation is CASATGSSGNTIYF.